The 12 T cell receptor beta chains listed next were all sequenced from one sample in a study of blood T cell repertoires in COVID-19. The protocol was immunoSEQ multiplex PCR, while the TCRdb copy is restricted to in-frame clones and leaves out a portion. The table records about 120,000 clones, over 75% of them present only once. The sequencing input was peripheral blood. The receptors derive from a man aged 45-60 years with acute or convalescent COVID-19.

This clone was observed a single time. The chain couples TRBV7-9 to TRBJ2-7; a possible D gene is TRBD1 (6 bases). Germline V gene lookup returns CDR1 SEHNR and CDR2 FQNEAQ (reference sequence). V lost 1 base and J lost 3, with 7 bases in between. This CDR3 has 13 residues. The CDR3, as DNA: TGTGCCAGCAGCTTAGGAGGGGGCTACGAGCAGTACTTC. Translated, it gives CASSLGGGYEQYF. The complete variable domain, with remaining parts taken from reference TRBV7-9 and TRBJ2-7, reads DTGVSQNPRHKITKRGQNVTFRCDPISEHNRLYWYRQTLGQGPEFLTYFQNEAQLEKSRLLSDRFSAERPKGSFSTLEIQRTEQGDSAMYLCASSLGGGYEQYFGPGTRLTVT.

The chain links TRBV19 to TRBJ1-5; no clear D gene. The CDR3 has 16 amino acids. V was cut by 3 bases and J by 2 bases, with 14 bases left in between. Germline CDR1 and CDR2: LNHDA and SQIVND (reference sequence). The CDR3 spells CASSIGRRLGNQPQHF. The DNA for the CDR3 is TGTGCCAGTAGTATCGGCCGCCGCCTAGGCAATCAGCCCCAGCATTTT.

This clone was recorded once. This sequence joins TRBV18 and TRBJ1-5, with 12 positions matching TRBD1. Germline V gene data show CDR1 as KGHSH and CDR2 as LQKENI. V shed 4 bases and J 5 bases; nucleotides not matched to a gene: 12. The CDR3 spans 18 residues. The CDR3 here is CASSQRDRGQMGDQPQHF. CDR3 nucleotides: TGTGCCAGCTCACAACGGGACAGGGGGCAAATGGGGGATCAGCCCCAGCATTTT.

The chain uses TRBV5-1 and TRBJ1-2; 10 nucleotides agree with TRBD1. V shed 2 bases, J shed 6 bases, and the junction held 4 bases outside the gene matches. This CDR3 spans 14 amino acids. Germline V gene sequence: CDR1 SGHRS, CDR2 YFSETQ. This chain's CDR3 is CASSFTGTGDGYTF. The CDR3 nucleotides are TGCGCCAGCAGCTTTACCGGGACAGGGGATGGCTACACCTTC.

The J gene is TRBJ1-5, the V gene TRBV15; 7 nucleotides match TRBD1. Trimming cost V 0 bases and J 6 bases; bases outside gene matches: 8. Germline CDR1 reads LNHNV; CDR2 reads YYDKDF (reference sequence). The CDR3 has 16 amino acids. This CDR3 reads CATSRDLDRVGQPQHF. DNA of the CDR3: TGTGCCACCAGCAGAGATCTTGACAGGGTTGGTCAGCCCCAGCATTTT.

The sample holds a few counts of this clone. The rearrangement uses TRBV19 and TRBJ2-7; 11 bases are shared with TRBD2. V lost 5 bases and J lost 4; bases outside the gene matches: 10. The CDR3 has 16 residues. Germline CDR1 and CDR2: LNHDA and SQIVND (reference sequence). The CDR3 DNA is TGTGCCAGTAGTCAAGGACTAGCGGGTTTGGGATACGAGCAGTACTTC. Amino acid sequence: CASSQGLAGLGYEQYF.

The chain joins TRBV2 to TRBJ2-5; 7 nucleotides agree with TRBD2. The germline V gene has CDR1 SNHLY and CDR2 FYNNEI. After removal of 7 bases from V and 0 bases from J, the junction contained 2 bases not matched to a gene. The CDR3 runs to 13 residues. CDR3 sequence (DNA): TGTGCCAGCAAGAGCGGGGACCAAGAGACCCAGTACTTC. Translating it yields CASKSGDQETQYF.

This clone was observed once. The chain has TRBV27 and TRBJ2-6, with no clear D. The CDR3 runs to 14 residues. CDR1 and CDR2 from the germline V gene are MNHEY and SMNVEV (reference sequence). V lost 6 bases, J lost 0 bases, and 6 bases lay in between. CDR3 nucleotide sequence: TGTGCCAGCAGGGCCCTCTCTGGGGCCAACGTCCTGACTTTC. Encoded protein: CASRALSGANVLTF.

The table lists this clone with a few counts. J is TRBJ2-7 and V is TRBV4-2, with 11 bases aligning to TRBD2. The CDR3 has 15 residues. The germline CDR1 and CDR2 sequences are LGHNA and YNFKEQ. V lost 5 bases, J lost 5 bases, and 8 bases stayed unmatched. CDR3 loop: CASSNTLAGGDEQYF. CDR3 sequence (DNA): TGTGCCAGCAGCAATACATTAGCGGGAGGGGACGAGCAGTACTTC.

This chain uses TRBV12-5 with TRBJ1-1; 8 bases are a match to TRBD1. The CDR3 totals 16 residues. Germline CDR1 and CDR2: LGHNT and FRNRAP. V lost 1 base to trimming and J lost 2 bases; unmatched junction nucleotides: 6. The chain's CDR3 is CASGLGQGLVNTEAFF. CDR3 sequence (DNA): TGTGCTAGTGGTTTGGGACAGGGGCTGGTCAACACTGAAGCTTTCTTT.

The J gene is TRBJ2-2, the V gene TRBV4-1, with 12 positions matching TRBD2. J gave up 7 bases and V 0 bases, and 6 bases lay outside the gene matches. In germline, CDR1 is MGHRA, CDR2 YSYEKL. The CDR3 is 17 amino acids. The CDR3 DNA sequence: TGCGCCAGCAGCCAAGACCGGACTAGCGGGAACGGCGGGGAGCTGTTTTTT. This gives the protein CASSQDRTSGNGGELFF.

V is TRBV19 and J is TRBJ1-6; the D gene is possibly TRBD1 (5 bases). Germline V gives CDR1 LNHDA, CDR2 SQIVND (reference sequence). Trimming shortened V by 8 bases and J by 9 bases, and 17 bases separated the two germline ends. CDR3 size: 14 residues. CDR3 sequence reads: CASGPGGVASPLHF. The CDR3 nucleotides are TGTGCCAGTGGCCCGGGGGGAGTTGCTTCACCCCTCCACTTT.